Each of the 18 T cell receptor beta chains below was sequenced from the same sample in a study of T cells in Graves' hyperthyroidism and ophthalmopathy. RNA transcripts gave rise to amplified TCR beta CDR3 regions. During a first-round RT-PCR of the TCR CDR3, the HTBI primer set was used. TCRdb ran MiXCR on the multiplex PCR reads and lists one entry per CDR3 protein. The sample lists approximately 600,000 distinct CDR3 sequences, roughly 15% occurring once. The sequencing input was blood. Receptor source: a woman in her thirties or forties with Graves' ophthalmopathy.

The table lists this clonotype with many counts. The genes are TRBV15 and TRBJ1-3; D might be TRBD1 (5 bases). CDR3 length: 16 amino acids. The ends were cut back, 0 bases at V and 4 bases at J, with 13 bases in the middle. The germline V gene has CDR1 LNHNV and CDR2 YYDKDF (reference sequence). The CDR3 is CATSRDFGGSGNTIYF. For the CDR3, the DNA is TGTGCCACCAGCAGAGATTTTGGGGGATCAGGAAACACCATATATTTT.

This clonotype was seen many times. The rearrangement links TRBV12-3 or TRBV12-4 to TRBJ2-5, with 9 bases identical to TRBD2. The trim removed 8 bases at V and 4 bases at J, leaving 11 bases unmatched. The CDR3 spans 15 residues. The CDR3 nucleotides are TGTGCCAGCCGTCCTTTAGCGGGAGTAGGAGAGACCCAGTACTTC. Amino acid sequence: CASRPLAGVGETQYF.

This clonotype has ten or more counts. The J gene is TRBJ1-1, the V gene TRBV28; 7 positions agree with TRBD1. Germline loops: CDR1 MDHEN, CDR2 SYDVKM. V was pared by 4 bases and J by 7 bases, with 9 bases of the junction left unmatched. The CDR3 runs to 14 residues. The CDR3 loop is CASSSKGQAVEAFF. CDR3 DNA sequence: TGTGCCAGCAGTTCAAAAGGACAGGCAGTTGAAGCTTTCTTT. The whole variable domain, filled in from reference TRBV28 and TRBJ1-1, reads DVKVTQSSRYLVKRTGEKVFLECVQDMDHENMFWYRQDPGLGLRLIYFSYDVKMKEKGDIPEGYSVSREKKERFSLILESASTNQTSMYLCASSSKGQAVEAFFGQGTRLTVV.

This clonotype showed up many times. V and J are TRBV12-3 or TRBV12-4 and TRBJ2-2; tentative D call: TRBD2 (5 bases). This CDR3 comprises 14 residues. V lost 1 base to trimming and J lost 5 bases, with 8 bases between them. The chain's CDR3 is CASSLGLQTGELFF. CDR3 DNA: TGTGCCAGCAGTTTAGGACTACAGACCGGGGAGCTGTTTTTT.

This clonotype was counted at least ten times. The rearrangement links TRBV10-3 to TRBJ2-7, with D perhaps matching TRBD2 (6 bases). V dropped 2 bases and J dropped 9 bases, with 17 bases sitting between them. The CDR3 is made up of 14 amino acids. Germline-derived CDR1 and CDR2 are ENHRY and SYGVKD. CDR3 sequence: CAISEGDQLGGQYF. Here the CDR3 DNA reads TGTGCCATCAGTGAGGGCGACCAGTTGGGAGGGCAGTACTTC.

This clonotype was observed many times. The CDR3 sequence: CASSSLQGTGYGYTF. CDR3 DNA: TGTGCCAGCAGTTCACTCCAGGGGACGGGCTATGGCTACACCTTC. V gene TRBV28 combines with J gene TRBJ1-2, with D tentatively TRBD1 (6 bases). CDR3 length: 15 residues. Between the trimmed V and J ends, which lost 4 bases and 4 bases, there was a span of 16 bases. The germline CDR1 and CDR2 sequences are MDHEN and SYDVKM.

In this sample, this clonotype turned up many times. The V and J genes are TRBV20-1 and TRBJ1-5; 7 bases agree with TRBD1. Trimming cost V 4 bases and J 7 bases; bases outside gene matches: 13. The CDR3 has 15 amino acids. Germline CDR1 reads DFQATT; CDR2 reads SNEGSKA (reference sequence). CDR3 residues: CSATTHRGLLQPQHF. The CDR3 DNA reads as TGCAGTGCTACAACTCACAGGGGACTATTGCAGCCCCAGCATTTT.

This clonotype was detected ten times or more. This rearrangement joins TRBV7-8 to TRBJ2-7; 8 positions match TRBD1. The CDR3 has 16 amino acids. Germline lookup yields CDR1 SGHVS and CDR2 FQNEAQ. J lost 4 bases, V lost 5 bases, and 13 bases had no gene match. The CDR3 DNA reads TGTGCCAGCAGCAGAAGGTACACAGGGGGATGGTACGAGCAGTACTTC. Its protein product is CASSRRYTGGWYEQYF.

This clonotype was observed many times. The chain carries TRBV10-2 and TRBJ2-3; D perhaps matches TRBD1 (6 bases). The CDR3 has 12 amino acids. CDR1 and CDR2 (germline): WSHSY, SAAADI. V shed 6 bases and J shed 3 bases, with 7 bases lying between them. CDR3 sequence (DNA): TGCGCCAGCAGGGACAGTACAGATACGCAGTATTTT. Protein: CASRDSTDTQYF.

In regard to this clonotype: The junction departs from the called germline gene at one end, perhaps through a read error. This rearrangement joins TRBV12-3 or TRBV12-4 to TRBJ2-5; 9 bases line up with TRBD1. CDR3 length equals 16 residues. The CDR3 DNA is TGTGCCAGCATTTTATCCGACAGGGGGGGGGGAGAGACCCAGTACTTC. Translation: CASILSDRGGGETQYF.

This clonotype was observed at least ten times. The genes are TRBV20-1 and TRBJ2-7; TRBD1 aligns across 9 bases. CDR3 length: 15 amino acids. Germline values: CDR1 DFQATT, CDR2 SNEGSKA (reference sequence). V trimming: 2 bases; J trimming: 3 bases; junction bases outside the gene matches: 8. CDR3 sequence: CSARPDRGGIYEQYF. CDR3 nucleotide sequence: TGCAGTGCTAGACCTGACAGGGGGGGAATCTACGAGCAGTACTTC.

The chain recombines TRBV24-1 with TRBJ2-5, with TRBD1 as a possible D gene (5 bases). Germline V lookup: CDR1 KGHDR, CDR2 SFDVKD. V was shortened by 4 bases and J by 5 bases, with 13 bases between the two germline ends. There are 14 residues in the CDR3. The CDR3 spells CATSEPGPVETQYF. The CDR3 nucleotides are TGTGCCACCAGTGAACCAGGGCCGGTCGAGACCCAGTACTTC.

This clonotype was recorded at least ten times. This rearrangement joins TRBV19 to TRBJ1-5; 9 bases agree with TRBD1. Germline CDR1 reads LNHDA; CDR2 reads SQIVND (reference sequence). The CDR3 runs to 15 residues. V lost 1 base to trimming and J lost 6 bases; unmatched junction nucleotides: 4. In nucleotides, the CDR3 is TGTGCCAGTAGTATAGCCCGACAGGGGGGTCAGCCCCAGCATTTT. It encodes CASSIARQGGQPQHF.

This clonotype was counted only a few times. The chain uses TRBV5-1 and TRBJ1-3; a possible D gene is TRBD1 (5 bases). The CDR3 covers 16 residues. Germline CDR1 and CDR2: SGHRS and YFSETQ. V was trimmed by 1 base and J by 2 bases, leaving 13 bases between them. CDR3 bases: TGCGCCAGCAGCTTGATGCCCCAGGGTGCTGGAAACACCATATATTTT. Translation: CASSLMPQGAGNTIYF. The variable domain in full, completed from reference TRBV5-1 and TRBJ1-3, reads KAGVTQTPRYLIKTRGQQVTLSCSPISGHRSVSWYQQTPGQGLQFLFEYFSETQRNKGNFPGRFSGRQFSNSRSEMNVSTLELGDSALYLCASSLMPQGAGNTIYFGEGSWLTVV.

This clonotype was counted a few times. This chain uses TRBV27 with TRBJ2-7, with 7 nucleotides matching TRBD2. Unmatched junction bases numbered 11, after V lost 4 bases and J lost 2 bases. There are 16 residues in the CDR3. Germline loops: CDR1 MNHEY, CDR2 SMNVEV (reference sequence). Here the CDR3 reads CASSSLRLARPYEQYF. The CDR3 nucleotides read TGTGCCAGCAGTTCTCTTCGACTAGCTCGACCCTACGAGCAGTACTTC.

This clonotype was recorded many times. The rearrangement links TRBV7-9 to TRBJ1-1; tentatively, D is TRBD1 (5 bases). The CDR3 covers 15 residues. Germline V gene sequence: CDR1 SEHNR, CDR2 FQNEAQ (reference sequence). V lost 3 bases and J 3 bases, leaving 14 bases between the germline ends. CDR3 protein: CASSFPLGEDTEAFF. For the CDR3, the DNA is TGTGCCAGCAGCTTTCCTCTGGGGGAGGACACTGAAGCTTTCTTT.

This clonotype was found many times. This rearrangement joins TRBV20-1 to TRBJ2-5; 13 bases align to TRBD2. CDR3 length equals 16 residues. V shed 6 bases, J shed 5 bases, and the junction held 12 bases outside the gene matches. The germline V gene has CDR1 DFQATT and CDR2 SNEGSKA (reference sequence). In nucleotides, the CDR3 is TGCAGTGCCCGCCCCACTAGCGGGAGGGCCGGGGAGACCCAGTACTTC. Protein: CSARPTSGRAGETQYF.

This clonotype was found a few times. The rearrangement links TRBV19 to TRBJ1-5, with D possibly matching TRBD1 (6 bases). Germline CDR1 LNHDA, CDR2 SQIVND (reference sequence). The CDR3 has 15 residues. V dropped 3 bases and J dropped 7 bases, with 16 bases sitting between them. The DNA of the CDR3 is TGTGCCAGTAGTATTTCAAGGGGGGGCTACCAGCCCCAGCATTTT. It is translated as CASSISRGGYQPQHF. Drawing the rest from reference TRBV19 and TRBJ1-5, the complete variable domain is DGGITQSPKYLFRKEGQNVTLSCEQNLNHDAMYWYRQDPGQGLRLIYYSQIVNDFQKGDIAEGYSVSREKKESFPLTVTSAQKNPTAFYLCASSISRGGYQPQHFGDGTRLSIL.